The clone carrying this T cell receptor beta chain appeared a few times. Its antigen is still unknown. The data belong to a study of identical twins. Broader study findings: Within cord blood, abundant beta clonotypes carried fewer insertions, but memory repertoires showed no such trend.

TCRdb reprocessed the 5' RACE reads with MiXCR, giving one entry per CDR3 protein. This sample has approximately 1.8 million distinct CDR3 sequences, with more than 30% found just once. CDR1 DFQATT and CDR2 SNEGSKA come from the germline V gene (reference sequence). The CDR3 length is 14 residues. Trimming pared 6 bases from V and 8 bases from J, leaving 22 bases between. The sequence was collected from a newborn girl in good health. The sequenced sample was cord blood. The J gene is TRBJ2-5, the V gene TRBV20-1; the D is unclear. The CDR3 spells CSAPIDGSEGTQYF. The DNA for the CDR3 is TGCAGTGCCCCCATAGACGGTTCGGAAGGTACCCAGTACTTC.